Shown below are 6 T cell receptor beta chains from a single sample sequenced in a study of blood T cells in healthy people across ages (dated by TCRdb to the mid-2010s). To prepare the library, 5' RACE was applied. A second PCR of about 7 to 12 cycles was run with a J-beta primer mix and a sample-barcoded 5' primer. TCRdb's own reprocessing of the public reads used fastp at Q25 and MiXCR and kept productive beta chains. Every CDR3 protein is listed once, alongside the most common genes and DNA of its rows. The table for this sample lists 1,800,000 or so distinct CDR3 sequences; more than 35% of them were counted only once. The ten largest clones take up 23% of the sample. The specimen sequenced was blood. The receptor set was obtained from a human donor in good health.

There are a few counts of this clonotype. The chain has TRBV6-1 and TRBJ1-4; D call uncertain. Germline CDR1 is MNHNS and CDR2 is SASEGT. This CDR3 has 14 amino acids. V lost 6 bases and J lost 3, with 11 bases in between. The CDR3 reads CASRVWAANEKLFF. CDR3 nucleotides: TGTGCCAGCAGGGTCTGGGCAGCTAATGAAAAACTGTTTTTT.

A few counts support this clonotype. V gene TRBV7-2 combines with J gene TRBJ2-1; D gene uncertain. V shed 1 base and J shed 9 bases, with 10 bases lying between them. Germline V CDR1 and CDR2: SGHTA, FQGNSA. The CDR3 is 13 residues long. The CDR3 nucleotides are TGTGCCAGCAGCTTAGGTGATTGGATTGAGCAGTTCTTC. The encoded protein is CASSLGDWIEQFF.

With regard to this clonotype: An end of the junction differs from the germline gene, which may be a read error. CDR3 in DNA: TGCGCCAGCAGCCAAGCAGATACCTATGGTTACACCTTC. It encodes CASSQADTYGYTF. The chain combines TRBV4-1 with TRBJ1-2; D gene ambiguous. The CDR3 totals 13 residues. CDR1 is MGHRA, CDR2 YSYEKL, per germline.

This clonotype has ten or more counts. The chain uses TRBV7-9 and TRBJ2-7; perhaps TRBD1 as D (5 bases). The CDR3 covers 13 residues. The germline gives CDR1 SEHNR, CDR2 FQNEAQ (reference sequence). V dropped 6 bases and J dropped 2 bases, with 11 bases sitting between them. The CDR3 DNA sequence: TGTGCCAGCAGTTGGGGCAGTACCTACGAGCAGTACTTC. As protein: CASSWGSTYEQYF. Combining the CDR3 with reference TRBV7-9 and TRBJ2-7 gives the whole variable domain DTGVSQNPRHKITKRGQNVTFRCDPISEHNRLYWYRQTLGQGPEFLTYFQNEAQLEKSRLLSDRFSAERPKGSFSTLEIQRTEQGDSAMYLCASSWGSTYEQYFGPGTRLTVT.

The sample holds one count of this clonotype. The chain uses TRBV4-3 and TRBJ1-3, with TRBD1 matching 8 bases. In germline, CDR1 is LGHNA, CDR2 YSLEER. The V segment lost 3 bases and the J segment 2 bases; nucleotides outside the gene matches: 6. The length of the CDR3 is 16 residues. CDR3 sequence: CASSHPTGDPGNTIYF. DNA for the CDR3: TGCGCCAGCAGCCACCCGACAGGGGATCCTGGAAACACCATATATTTT.

CDR3: CASSLGDDGTEAFF. For the CDR3, the DNA is TGCGCCAGCAGCTTGGGAGATGACGGAACTGAAGCTTTCTTT. The rearrangement uses TRBV5-1 and TRBJ1-1; D is unclear. The CDR3 totals 14 residues. Germline assignment: CDR1 SGHRS and CDR2 YFSETQ. Trimming left V 0 bases short and J 5 bases short, with 11 bases between.